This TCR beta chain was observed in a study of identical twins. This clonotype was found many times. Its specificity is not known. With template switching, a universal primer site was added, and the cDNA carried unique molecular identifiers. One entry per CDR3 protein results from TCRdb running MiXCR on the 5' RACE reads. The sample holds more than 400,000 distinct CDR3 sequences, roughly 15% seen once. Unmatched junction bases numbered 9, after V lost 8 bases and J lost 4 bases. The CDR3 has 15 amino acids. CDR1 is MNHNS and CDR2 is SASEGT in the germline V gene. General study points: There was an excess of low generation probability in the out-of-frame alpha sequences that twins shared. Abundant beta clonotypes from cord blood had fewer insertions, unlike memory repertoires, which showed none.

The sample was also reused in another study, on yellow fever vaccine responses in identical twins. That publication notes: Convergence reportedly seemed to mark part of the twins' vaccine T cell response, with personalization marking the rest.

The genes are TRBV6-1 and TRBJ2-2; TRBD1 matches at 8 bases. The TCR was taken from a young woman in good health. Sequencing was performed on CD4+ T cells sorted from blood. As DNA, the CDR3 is TGTGCCAGCGGGTCGACAGGGGTCGCCACCGGGGAGCTGTTTTTT. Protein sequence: CASGSTGVATGELFF.